The clone carrying this T cell receptor (beta chain) was observed a handful of times. Germline lookup yields CDR1 SGHTA and CDR2 FQGNSA. This CDR3 comprises 13 residues. The ends were cut back, 1 base at V and 0 bases at J, with 3 bases in the middle. In the authors' methods: Estimated nucleated cell counts came from reference gene primer amplification. The table came from immunoSEQ multiplex PCR; TCRdb's copy has only in-frame clones and leaves some out. V and J calls plus clone size are reproduced from that table; the DNA served to infer D and trimming. The table lists some 250,000 clones, around 80% of them singletons, with 4.2% in the top ten. This sample stems from a study of blood T cell repertoires in COVID-19. Looking at the study overall: COVID-19 samples, acute and convalescent, were from the United States, Italy and Spain. T cells, B-cell-depleted T cells, or PBMCs supplied cDNA or gDNA.

The TCR was taken from a man aged 55 to 70 with acute or convalescent COVID-19. Specimen: peripheral blood. The V and J genes are TRBV7-2 and TRBJ2-5; D is unresolved. CDR3 DNA: TGTGCCAGCAGCTTAGACTACCAAGAGACCCAGTACTTC. Protein product: CASSLDYQETQYF. The full variable domain, rest sourced from reference TRBV7-2 and TRBJ2-5, is GAGVSQSPSNKVTEKGKDVELRCDPISGHTALYWYRQSLGQGLEFLIYFQGNSAPDKSGLPSDRFSAERTGGSVSTLTIQRTQQEDSAVYLCASSLDYQETQYFGPGTRLLVL.